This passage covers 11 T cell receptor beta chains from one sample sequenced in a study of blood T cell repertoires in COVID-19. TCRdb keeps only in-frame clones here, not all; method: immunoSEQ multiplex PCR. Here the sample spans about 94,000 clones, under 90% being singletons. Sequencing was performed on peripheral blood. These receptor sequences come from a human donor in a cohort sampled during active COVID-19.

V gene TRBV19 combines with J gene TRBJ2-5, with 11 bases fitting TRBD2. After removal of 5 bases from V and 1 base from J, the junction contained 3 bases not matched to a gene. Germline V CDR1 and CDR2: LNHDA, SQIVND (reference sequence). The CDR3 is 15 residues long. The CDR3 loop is CASSPGLAVQETQYF. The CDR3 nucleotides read TGTGCCAGTAGTCCGGGACTAGCGGTCCAAGAGACCCAGTACTTC.

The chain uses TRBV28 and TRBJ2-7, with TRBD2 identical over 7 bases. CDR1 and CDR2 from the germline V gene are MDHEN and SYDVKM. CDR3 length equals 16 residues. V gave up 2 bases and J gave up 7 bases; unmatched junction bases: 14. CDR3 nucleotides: TGTGCCAGCAGTTTAGGAGCGGGACTGAGCTTAGGGGAGCAGTACTTC. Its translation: CASSLGAGLSLGEQYF.

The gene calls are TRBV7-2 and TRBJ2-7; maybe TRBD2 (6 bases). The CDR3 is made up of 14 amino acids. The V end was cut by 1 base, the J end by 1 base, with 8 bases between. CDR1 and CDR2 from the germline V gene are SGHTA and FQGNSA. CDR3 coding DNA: TGTGCCAGCAGCTTAGATAGCGGTTCCTACGAGCAGTACTTC. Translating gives CASSLDSGSYEQYF.

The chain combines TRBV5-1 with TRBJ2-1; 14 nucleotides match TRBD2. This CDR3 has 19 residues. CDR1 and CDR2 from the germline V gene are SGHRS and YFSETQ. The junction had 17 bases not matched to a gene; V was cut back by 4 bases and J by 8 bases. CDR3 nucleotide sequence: TGCGCCAGCAGCCGACTAGCGGGAGGGTCGAAGCGGCCACTCGATGAGCAGTTCTTC. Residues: CASSRLAGGSKRPLDEQFF. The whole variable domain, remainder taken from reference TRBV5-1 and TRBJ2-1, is KAGVTQTPRYLIKTRGQQVTLSCSPISGHRSVSWYQQTPGQGLQFLFEYFSETQRNKGNFPGRFSGRQFSNSRSEMNVSTLELGDSALYLCASSRLAGGSKRPLDEQFFGPGTRLTVL.

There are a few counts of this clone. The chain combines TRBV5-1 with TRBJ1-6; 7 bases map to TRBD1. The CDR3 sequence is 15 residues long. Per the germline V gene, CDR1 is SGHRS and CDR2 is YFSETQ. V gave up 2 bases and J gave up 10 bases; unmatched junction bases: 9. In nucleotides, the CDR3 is TGCGCCAGCAGCTTAGAACACGGCAGGGGGTCACCCCTCCACTTT. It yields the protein CASSLEHGRGSPLHF. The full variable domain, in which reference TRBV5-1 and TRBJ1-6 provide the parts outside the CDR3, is KAGVTQTPRYLIKTRGQQVTLSCSPISGHRSVSWYQQTPGQGLQFLFEYFSETQRNKGNFPGRFSGRQFSNSRSEMNVSTLELGDSALYLCASSLEHGRGSPLHFGNGTRLTVT.

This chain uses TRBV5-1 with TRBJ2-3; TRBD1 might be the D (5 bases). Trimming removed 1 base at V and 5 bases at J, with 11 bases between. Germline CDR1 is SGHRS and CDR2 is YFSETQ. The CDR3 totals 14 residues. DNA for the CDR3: TGCGCCAGCAGCTTGAATCAGGGTAGAGATACGCAGTATTTT. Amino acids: CASSLNQGRDTQYF.

The CDR3 DNA sequence: TGCGCCAGCAGCTTGGCCGGGGGGACTGAAAAACTGTTTTTT. This translates into CASSLAGGTEKLFF. The chain has TRBV5-1 and TRBJ1-4; TRBD1 is a possible D gene (5 bases). Trimming shortened V by 0 bases and J by 7 bases, and 10 bases separated the two germline ends. CDR3 length: 14 residues. CDR1 and CDR2 from the germline V gene are SGHRS and YFSETQ.

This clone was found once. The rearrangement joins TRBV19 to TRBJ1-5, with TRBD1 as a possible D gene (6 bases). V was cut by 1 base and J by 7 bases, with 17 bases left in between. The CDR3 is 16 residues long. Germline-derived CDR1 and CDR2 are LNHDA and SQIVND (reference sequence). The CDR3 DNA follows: TGTGCCAGTAGTATAGTAGGGGGAAAAGGGTGGCAGCCCCAGCATTTT. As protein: CASSIVGGKGWQPQHF.

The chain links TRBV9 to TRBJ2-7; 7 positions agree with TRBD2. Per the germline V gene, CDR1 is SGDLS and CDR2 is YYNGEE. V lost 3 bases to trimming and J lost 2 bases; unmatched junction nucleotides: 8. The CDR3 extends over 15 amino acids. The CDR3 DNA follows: TGTGCCAGCAGCGCGGGGAGGGGTGGCCCCTACGAGCAGTACTTC. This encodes CASSAGRGGPYEQYF.

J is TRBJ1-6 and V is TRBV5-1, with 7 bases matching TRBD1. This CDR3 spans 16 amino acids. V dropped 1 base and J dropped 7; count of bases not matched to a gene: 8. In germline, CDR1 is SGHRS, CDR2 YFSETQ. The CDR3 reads CASSLSSGQLNSPLHF. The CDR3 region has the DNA TGCGCCAGCAGCTTGTCCTCGGGACAGTTGAATTCACCCCTCCACTTT.

In DNA, the CDR3 is TGTGCCAGCAGTGATAAAGGAGGAATTGGGCCTTATGGCTACACCTTC. Protein product: CASSDKGGIGPYGYTF. V usage is TRBV25-1 and J usage is TRBJ1-2, with D hard to call. CDR1 is MGHDK, CDR2 SYGVNS, per germline. The CDR3 is made up of 16 amino acids. V gave up 3 bases and J gave up 5 bases, with 19 bases separating them.